The text below deals with one TCR beta chain. The antigen is not known. These data originate in a study of OX40 agonist ivuxolimab in advanced cancers. Whole-study context: Ivuxolimab, which is an agonistic anti-OX40 (CD134) antibody, was administered to the patients.

Only in-frame clones appear in the TCRdb table, and some are missing; sequencing was by immunoSEQ multiplex PCR. The repertoire has fewer than 55,000 clones, 70% to 90% of them found once; the top ten carry 0.6% to 0.8%. Study-level findings and limits: Some of the nonresponding patients also showed low levels of normalized T-cell clonal expansion.

Sequencing used CD4+ or CD8+ T cells sorted from blood, obtained in a trial of the OX40 agonist ivuxolimab. The source of this sequence is an adult with an advanced solid tumor such as melanoma, head and neck, liver or kidney cancer.

This CDR3 is CATSREGTVDSPLHF. CDR3 DNA: TGTGCCACCAGCAGAGAGGGGACAGTTGATTCACCCCTCCACTTT. The chain combines TRBV15 with TRBJ1-6, with 7 bases aligning to TRBD1. Losses at the gene ends were 0 bases for V and 8 bases for J; bases not matched to a gene: 4. Germline-derived CDR1 and CDR2 are LNHNV and YYDKDF (reference sequence). The CDR3 runs 15 residues.